Shown below are 16 T cell receptor beta chains from a single sample sequenced in a study of blood T cell repertoires in COVID-19. This table comes from immunoSEQ multiplex PCR, and its TCRdb copy is limited to in-frame clones, with some not included. The sample contains hundreds of thousands of clones, about 88% of which appear only once. Material: PBMCs or T cells enriched from blood (not recorded which). These receptors originate from a young man with acute COVID-19.

V and J are TRBV7-9 and TRBJ1-1; D is unresolved. V was trimmed by 6 bases and J by 4 bases, leaving 9 bases between them. The CDR3 runs to 12 residues. CDR1 is SEHNR and CDR2 is FQNEAQ in the germline V gene (reference sequence). CDR3: CASRRTATEAFF. The DNA of the CDR3 is TGTGCCAGCAGAAGGACTGCCACTGAAGCTTTCTTT.

The CDR3 spells CASSHPMTREKLFF. CDR3 sequence (DNA): TGTGCCAGCAGCCACCCGATGACTCGTGAAAAACTGTTTTTT. The chain joins TRBV27 to TRBJ1-4, with D unclear. With 6 bases removed from V and 7 bases from J, the gap between germline ends came to 15 bases. The CDR3 covers 14 residues. Germline V gene lookup returns CDR1 MNHEY and CDR2 SMNVEV (reference sequence).

V gene TRBV19 combines with J gene TRBJ1-1; 8 bases map to TRBD1. J was trimmed by 5 bases and V by 5 bases; bases with no gene match: 7. Germline CDR1 LNHDA, CDR2 SQIVND (reference sequence). CDR3 length: 14 amino acids. Here the CDR3 reads CASSSTGGRTEAFF. CDR3 nucleotides: TGTGCCAGTAGTTCTACAGGGGGACGGACTGAAGCTTTCTTT.

V gene TRBV24-1 combines with J gene TRBJ2-2; D might be TRBD1 (6 bases). Trimming stripped 4 bases from V and 7 bases from J, with 12 bases between. In germline, CDR1 is KGHDR, CDR2 SFDVKD. This CDR3 region has 14 residues. In DNA, the CDR3 is TGTGCCACCAGTGAACCAGGGGTCAGCGGGGAGCTGTTTTTT. Protein: CATSEPGVSGELFF.

The chain uses TRBV5-1 and TRBJ2-2; 9 positions agree with TRBD1. V lost 6 bases, J lost 6 bases, and 18 bases stayed unmatched. The CDR3 is made up of 18 amino acids. CDR1 is SGHRS and CDR2 is YFSETQ in the germline V gene. CDR3 coding DNA: TGCGCCAGCACGGCTCTACATGGACAGGGGATTGCAGCCGGGGAGCTGTTTTTT. Residues: CASTALHGQGIAAGELFF. Full variable domain (missing parts from reference TRBV5-1 and TRBJ2-2): KAGVTQTPRYLIKTRGQQVTLSCSPISGHRSVSWYQQTPGQGLQFLFEYFSETQRNKGNFPGRFSGRQFSNSRSEMNVSTLELGDSALYLCASTALHGQGIAAGELFFGEGSRLTVL.

This chain joins TRBV9 and TRBJ1-1; no firm D call. CDR1 and CDR2 from the germline V gene are SGDLS and YYNGEE. CDR3 length equals 13 residues. V dropped 0 bases and J dropped 8 bases, with 11 bases sitting between them. CDR3 amino acids: CASSVGPHLEAFF. The CDR3 coding sequence is TGTGCCAGCAGCGTAGGGCCCCACCTCGAAGCTTTCTTT.

This clone showed up just a few times. The rearrangement links TRBV28 to TRBJ1-4; possibly TRBD1 for D (6 bases). The CDR3 consists of 14 residues. CDR1 and CDR2 (germline): MDHEN, SYDVKM. Trimming pared 8 bases from V and 4 bases from J, leaving 14 bases between. The CDR3 region has the DNA TGTGCCAGCTCCCGGGGGGCGCGTAATGAAAAACTGTTTTTT. Its translation is CASSRGARNEKLFF.

The V and J genes are TRBV21-1 and TRBJ2-2; no DNA check was done on the table's D call, TRBD1. TRBV21-1 is tagged as a pseudogene. The CDR3 sequence is 17 residues long. The CDR3 DNA reads as TGTGCCAGCAGCAAAGCGGTGCAGGGGAATTGTGCCGGGGAGCTGTTTTTT. This translates into CASSKAVQGNCAGELFF.

For this clone: Within the sample, other DNA sequences also encode this same CDR3. The chain carries TRBV3-1 (or the pseudogene TRBV3-2) and TRBJ1-2, with D possibly being TRBD1 (5 bases). V gave up 2 bases and J gave up 4 bases, with 5 bases separating them. There are 12 residues in the CDR3. Germline CDR1 and CDR2: LGHDT and YNNKEL (reference sequence). This chain's CDR3 is CASSQTGYGYTF. In DNA, the CDR3 is TGTGCCAGCAGCCAAACAGGCTATGGCTACACCTTC.

The chain carries TRBV11-3 and TRBJ2-1, with D maybe TRBD2 (6 bases). The V end was cut by 4 bases, the J end by 0 bases, with 13 bases between. Germline assignment: CDR1 SGHNT and CDR2 YENEEA. CDR3 length: 16 residues. CDR3: CASSSRAGRSYNEQFF. CDR3 bases: TGTGCCAGCAGCTCGCGGGCGGGGCGCTCCTACAATGAGCAGTTCTTC.

The chain recombines TRBV5-1 with TRBJ1-2, with D perhaps TRBD1 (5 bases). The V gene's germline CDR1 is SGHRS and CDR2 YFSETQ. The ends were cut back, 0 bases at V and 6 bases at J, with 9 bases in the middle. The CDR3 is made up of 13 amino acids. CDR3 nucleotides: TGCGCCAGCAGCTTGGGGGGGACTGATGGCTACACCTTC. This translates into CASSLGGTDGYTF.

The chain combines TRBV6-5 with TRBJ1-2; TRBD1 might be the D (6 bases). Trimming left V 2 bases short and J 8 bases short, with 15 bases between. Germline V gene data show CDR1 as MNHEY and CDR2 as SVGAGI. The CDR3 covers 14 residues. CDR3 sequence: CASSYDGGARGYTF. CDR3 in DNA: TGTGCCAGCAGTTACGATGGGGGGGCGCGGGGCTACACCTTC.

The V gene is TRBV19, the J gene TRBJ2-5, with 7 bases aligning to TRBD2. The CDR3 consists of 15 residues. Germline values: CDR1 LNHDA, CDR2 SQIVND (reference sequence). V lost 1 base, J lost 1 base, and 3 bases stayed unmatched. The CDR3, as DNA: TGTGCCAGTAGTATAGGCGGGAGTATCCAAGAGACCCAGTACTTC. It yields the protein CASSIGGSIQETQYF.

In its sample, this clone was seen once. One end of the junction fails to match germline, which may point to a read error. This chain joins TRBV5-1 and TRBJ1-3; D remains ambiguous. CDR1 SGHRS and CDR2 YFSETQ come from the germline V gene. CDR3 size: 15 residues. The CDR3 loop reads CASSAQIGSGNTIYF. DNA for the CDR3: TGTGCCAGCAGCGCACAGATTGGCTCTGGAAACACCATATATTTT.

V and J are TRBV5-1 and TRBJ1-2; D might be TRBD1 (5 bases). Looked up from germline, CDR1 is SGHRS and CDR2 is YFSETQ. Trimming took off 4 bases at V and 4 bases at J, with 8 bases between the two ends. The CDR3 length is 12 residues. The CDR3 DNA is TGCGCCAGCAGCGGGGGGATCTATGGCTACACCTTC. This codes for CASSGGIYGYTF.

V and J are TRBV6-1 and TRBJ2-1; 8 bases are a match to TRBD1. The CDR3 spans 16 residues. The germline V gene has CDR1 MNHNS and CDR2 SASEGT. The trim removed 2 bases at V and 4 bases at J, leaving 7 bases unmatched. CDR3 sequence (DNA): TGTGCCAGCAGTGAACCAGGGGGCGGAAAATACAATGAGCAGTTCTTC. It codes for CASSEPGGGKYNEQFF.